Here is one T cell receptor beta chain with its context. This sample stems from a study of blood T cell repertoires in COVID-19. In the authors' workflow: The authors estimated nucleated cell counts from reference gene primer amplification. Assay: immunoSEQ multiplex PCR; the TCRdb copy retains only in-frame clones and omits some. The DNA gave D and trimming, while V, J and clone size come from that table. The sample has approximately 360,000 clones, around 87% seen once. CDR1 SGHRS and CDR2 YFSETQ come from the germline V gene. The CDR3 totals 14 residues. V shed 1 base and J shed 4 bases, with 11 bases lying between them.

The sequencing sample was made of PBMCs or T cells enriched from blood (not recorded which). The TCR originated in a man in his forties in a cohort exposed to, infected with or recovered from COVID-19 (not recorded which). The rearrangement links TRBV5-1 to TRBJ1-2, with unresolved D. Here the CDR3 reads CASSLWQEGYGYTF. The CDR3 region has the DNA TGCGCCAGCAGCTTGTGGCAGGAGGGCTATGGCTACACCTTC.